These 28 T cell receptor beta chains were all obtained from the same sample, sequenced in a study of T cells expressing NK-cell markers. TCRdb reprocessed the 5' RACE reads and reports one entry per CDR3 protein, with no DNA. The specimen's table records 200,000 to 300,000 distinct CDR3 sequences. Material: blood T cells: a sorted CD56 or NKG2C T cell subset, CD4+ or CD8+ T cells, or bulk PBMC T cells (not recorded which). The receptor source for this set is a woman aged 18 to 75 in good health.

The J gene is TRBJ1-5, the V gene TRBV18. The CDR3 has 14 residues. Germline V lookup: CDR1 KGHSH, CDR2 LQKENI. CDR3: CASSPQRSNQPQHF.

CDR3 residues: CASSSQGLAASYEQYF. This rearrangement joins TRBV12-3 or TRBV12-4 to TRBJ2-7; the TCRdb D gene call, TRBD2, has no DNA to confirm it. CDR3 length: 16 residues.

The V call is TRBV6-1, the J call TRBJ2-5; TCRdb reports TRBD2, a call that lacks DNA to check it against. Germline V CDR1 and CDR2: MNHNS, SASEGT. This CDR3 comprises 13 residues. CDR3 residues: CASRRLAGETQYF.

CDR3 amino acids: CASSLRVGSGTDTQYF. The gene calls are TRBV4-3 and TRBJ2-3. The CDR3 covers 16 residues. CDR1 LGHNA and CDR2 YSLEER come from the germline V gene.

The genes are TRBV7-9 and TRBJ1-5. Germline assignment: CDR1 SEHNR and CDR2 FQNEAQ (reference sequence). The CDR3 has 14 amino acids. CDR3 in amino acids: CASSLGPSNQPQHF.

This sequence joins TRBV28 and TRBJ2-1; there is no DNA to check the TCRdb D call of TRBD1. Germline CDR1 MDHEN, CDR2 SYDVKM. This CDR3 contains 14 residues. Here the CDR3 reads CASSLPLGSNEQFF.

The chain has TRBV7-2 and TRBJ2-1. Germline V lookup: CDR1 SGHTA, CDR2 FQGNSA. CDR3 size: 14 residues. CDR3 residues: CASSPSYAYNEQFF.

The chain employs TRBV20-1 and TRBJ1-1; the D gene TCRdb calls, TRBD1, cannot be checked with no DNA. Germline loops: CDR1 DFQATT, CDR2 SNEGSKA (reference sequence). The CDR3 contains 16 residues. CDR3 amino acids: CSARDTGTGKNTEAFF.

The chain carries TRBV5-1 and TRBJ2-2; TCRdb lists TRBD1, though no DNA is available to test this call. The germline V gene encodes CDR1 SGHRS and CDR2 YFSETQ. CDR3 size: 16 residues. CDR3 sequence: CASRSTGDLNTGELFF.

V usage is TRBV11-2 and J usage is TRBJ2-3; TCRdb's D gene call, TRBD1, goes unchecked for lack of DNA. The CDR3 runs to 14 residues. The germline CDR1 and CDR2 sequences are SGHAT and FQNNGV. This CDR3 is CASSPTGNADTQYF.

The rearrangement joins TRBV5-1 to TRBJ2-5. The germline gives CDR1 SGHRS, CDR2 YFSETQ. The CDR3 runs to 12 residues. CDR3: CASSLSQETQYF.

The genes are TRBV28 and TRBJ2-7; TCRdb's assignment of TRBD2 cannot be checked, as there is no DNA. CDR3 length equals 15 residues. CDR1 is MDHEN and CDR2 is SYDVKM in the germline V gene. The CDR3 region is CASWRSGTSADEQYF.

The chain joins TRBV25-1 to TRBJ2-1; TCRdb's D call of TRBD2 is untestable without DNA. From germline, CDR1 is MGHDK and CDR2 SYGVNS. This CDR3 spans 18 amino acids. The CDR3 loop is CASKGLFGPTLPYNEQFF.

The chain employs TRBV3-1 and TRBJ1-1. CDR1 is LGHDT and CDR2 is YNNKEL in the germline V gene (reference sequence). CDR3 length: 13 residues. CDR3 residues: CASSPQWGAEAFF.

This sequence joins TRBV5-1 and TRBJ1-6; the TCRdb D gene call, TRBD1, has no DNA to confirm it. The CDR3 spans 14 residues. CDR1 is SGHRS and CDR2 is YFSETQ in the germline V gene. The CDR3 region is CASSRTEDNSPLHF. The variable domain in full, completed from reference TRBV5-1 and TRBJ1-6, reads KAGVTQTPRYLIKTRGQQVTLSCSPISGHRSVSWYQQTPGQGLQFLFEYFSETQRNKGNFPGRFSGRQFSNSRSEMNVSTLELGDSALYLCASSRTEDNSPLHFGNGTRLTVT.

The rearrangement uses TRBV19 and TRBJ1-1. CDR3 length equals 12 residues. Looked up from germline, CDR1 is LNHDA and CDR2 is SQIVND (reference sequence). The CDR3 sequence: CASSGYINEAFF.

This rearrangement joins TRBV29-1 to TRBJ2-5; the D call of TRBD2 rests on TCRdb alone, since no DNA is present to check it. The germline CDR1 and CDR2 sequences are SQVTM and ANQGSEA. This CDR3 spans 14 amino acids. The CDR3 loop reads CSVPGLAERETQYF. Supplemented by reference TRBV29-1 and TRBJ2-5, the full variable domain reads SAVISQKPSRDICQRGTSLTIQCQVDSQVTMMFWYRQQPGQSLTLIATANQGSEATYESGFVIDKFPISRPNLTFSTLTVSNMSPEDSSIYLCSVPGLAERETQYFGPGTRLLVL.

This chain uses TRBV29-1 with TRBJ2-7; TCRdb outputs TRBD1, but without DNA this stays unchecked. The V gene's germline CDR1 is SQVTM and CDR2 ANQGSEA. CDR3 length: 12 residues. CDR3 in amino acids: CSVHRGSYEQYF.

V usage is TRBV7-9 and J usage is TRBJ2-1; TCRdb selects TRBD1, and the lack of DNA leaves this call unchecked. In germline, CDR1 is SEHNR, CDR2 FQNEAQ (reference sequence). CDR3 length: 14 residues. CDR3 protein: CASDRDSSYNEQFF. The variable domain in full, with the rest retrieved from reference TRBV7-9 and TRBJ2-1, is DTGVSQNPRHKITKRGQNVTFRCDPISEHNRLYWYRQTLGQGPEFLTYFQNEAQLEKSRLLSDRFSAERPKGSFSTLEIQRTEQGDSAMYLCASDRDSSYNEQFFGPGTRLTVL.

The chain's CDR3 is CAKDGLARNEQFF. This chain uses TRBV2 with TRBJ2-1; TCRdb's D gene call, TRBD2, goes unchecked for lack of DNA. The germline V gene encodes CDR1 SNHLY and CDR2 FYNNEI. The length of the CDR3 is 13 residues.

This CDR3 reads CASSPGGAYSGELFF. This sequence joins TRBV7-9 and TRBJ2-2; TCRdb's assignment of TRBD2 cannot be checked, as there is no DNA. The CDR3 contains 15 residues. CDR1 and CDR2 from the germline V gene are SEHNR and FQNEAQ (reference sequence).

The chain combines TRBV5-1 with TRBJ1-1; no DNA is available, so the TRBD1 call from TCRdb remains unchecked. The length of the CDR3 is 14 residues. The V gene's germline CDR1 is SGHRS and CDR2 YFSETQ. CDR3 in amino acids: CASSYGGGNTEAFF.

The chain combines TRBV11-2 with TRBJ2-2. This CDR3 contains 14 residues. Germline V gives CDR1 SGHAT, CDR2 FQNNGV. This CDR3 reads CASSPSGITGELFF.

Here the CDR3 reads CAWRGSGSTDTQYF. The V call is TRBV30, the J call TRBJ2-3; TCRdb outputs TRBD2, but without DNA this stays unchecked. In germline, CDR1 is GTSNPN, CDR2 SVGIG (reference sequence). This CDR3 is 14 amino acids long.

This chain connects TRBV20-1 to TRBJ2-7. CDR1 and CDR2 (germline): DFQATT, SNEGSKA (reference sequence). This CDR3 contains 14 residues. CDR3 sequence: CSAPRSAGSYEQYF.

The chain employs TRBV6-1 and TRBJ2-3; TCRdb designates TRBD1, a call that cannot be tested without DNA. The germline CDR1 and CDR2 sequences are MNHNS and SASEGT. The CDR3 has 15 amino acids. CDR3 sequence reads: CASRPGQGALDTQYF.

This chain connects TRBV20-1 to TRBJ2-1; TCRdb selects TRBD1, and the lack of DNA leaves this call unchecked. Per germline, CDR1 DFQATT and CDR2 SNEGSKA (reference sequence). There are 17 residues in the CDR3. CDR3 protein: CSARDRETKQGLGEQFF.

This chain's CDR3 is CASTPLRGSYNEQFF. V and J are TRBV12-3 or TRBV12-4 and TRBJ2-1; the D call of TRBD1 rests on TCRdb alone, since no DNA is present to check it. The CDR3 contains 15 residues.